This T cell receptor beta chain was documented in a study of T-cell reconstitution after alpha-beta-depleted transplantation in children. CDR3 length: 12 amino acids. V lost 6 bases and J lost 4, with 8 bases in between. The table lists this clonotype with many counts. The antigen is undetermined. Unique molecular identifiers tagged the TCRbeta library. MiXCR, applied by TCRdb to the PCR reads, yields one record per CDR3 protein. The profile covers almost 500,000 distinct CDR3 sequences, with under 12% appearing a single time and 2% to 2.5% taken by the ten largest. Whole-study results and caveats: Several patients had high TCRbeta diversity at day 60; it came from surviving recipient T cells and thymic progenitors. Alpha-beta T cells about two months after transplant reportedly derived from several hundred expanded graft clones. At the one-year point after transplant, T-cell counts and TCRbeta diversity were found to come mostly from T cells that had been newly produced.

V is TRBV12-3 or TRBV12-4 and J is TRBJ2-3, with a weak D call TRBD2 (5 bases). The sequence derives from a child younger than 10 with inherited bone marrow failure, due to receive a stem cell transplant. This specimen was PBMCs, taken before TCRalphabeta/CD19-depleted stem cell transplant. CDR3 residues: CASRKLADTQYF. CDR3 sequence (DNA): TGTGCCAGCAGGAAACTAGCAGATACGCAGTATTTT.